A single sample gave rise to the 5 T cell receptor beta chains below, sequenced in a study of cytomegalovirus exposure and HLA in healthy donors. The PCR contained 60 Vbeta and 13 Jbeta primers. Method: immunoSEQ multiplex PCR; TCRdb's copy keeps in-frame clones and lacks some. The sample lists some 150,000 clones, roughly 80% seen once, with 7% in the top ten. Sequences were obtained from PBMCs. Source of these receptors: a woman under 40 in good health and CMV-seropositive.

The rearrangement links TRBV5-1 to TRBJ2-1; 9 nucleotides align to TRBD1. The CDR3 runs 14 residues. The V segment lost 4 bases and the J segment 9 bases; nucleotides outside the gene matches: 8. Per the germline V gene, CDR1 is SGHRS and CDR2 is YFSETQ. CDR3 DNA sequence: TGCGCCAGCAGCCCGGGACAGGGTTTCGGTGAGCAGTTCTTC. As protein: CASSPGQGFGEQFF.

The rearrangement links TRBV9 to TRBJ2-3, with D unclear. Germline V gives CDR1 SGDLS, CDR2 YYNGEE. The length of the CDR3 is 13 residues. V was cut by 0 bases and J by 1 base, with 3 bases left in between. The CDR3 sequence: CASSVAGTDTQYF. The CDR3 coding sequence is TGTGCCAGCAGCGTAGCCGGCACAGATACGCAGTATTTT.

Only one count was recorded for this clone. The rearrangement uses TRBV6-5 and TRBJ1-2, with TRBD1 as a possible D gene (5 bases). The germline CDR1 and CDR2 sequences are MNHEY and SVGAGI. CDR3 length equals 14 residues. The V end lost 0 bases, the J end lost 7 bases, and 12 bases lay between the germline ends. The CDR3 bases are TGTGCCAGCAGTTACTCGAAGGGGATTAGTGGCTACACCTTC. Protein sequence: CASSYSKGISGYTF.

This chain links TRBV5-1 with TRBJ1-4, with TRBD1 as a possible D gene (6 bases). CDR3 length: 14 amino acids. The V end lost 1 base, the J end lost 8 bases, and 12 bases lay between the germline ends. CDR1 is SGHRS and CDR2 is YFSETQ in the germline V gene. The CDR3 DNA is TGCGCCAGCAGCTTGACCCCAGGGGCAGAAAAACTGTTTTTT. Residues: CASSLTPGAEKLFF.

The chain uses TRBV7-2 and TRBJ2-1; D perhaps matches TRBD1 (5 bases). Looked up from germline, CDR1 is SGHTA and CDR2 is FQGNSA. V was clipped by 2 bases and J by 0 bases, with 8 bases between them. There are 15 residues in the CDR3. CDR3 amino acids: CASSLHRSSYNEQFF. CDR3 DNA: TGTGCCAGCAGCTTACACAGGTCCTCCTACAATGAGCAGTTCTTC.